A selection of T cell receptor beta chains follows, all from one sample in a study of spatial heterogeneity in lung cancer. TCRdb reprocessed the 5' RACE reads with MiXCR, giving one entry per CDR3 protein. The sample consists of about 95,000 distinct CDR3 sequences, approximately 8.9% of them appearing once. Material: PBMCs, obtained at surgery. Receptors were obtained from a male donor with early-stage non-small cell lung cancer. The CDR3 runs from the conserved cysteine through the conserved F or W. The D gene is left open where the match is weak. Clone sizes are given selectively: once, few, many, or a class where the clone is expanded.

d_gene,v_gene,abundance,j_gene,CDR3nt,CDR3aa
.,TRBV7-3,many,TRBJ1-1,TGTGCCAGCAGCTTAAGCCCAGGGTCCACTGAAGCTTTCTTT,CASSLSPGSTEAFF
TRBD2,TRBV18,many,TRBJ2-7,TGTGCCAGCTCACGGGATAGCGGGAGTACCTACGAGCAGTACTTC,CASSRDSGSTYEQYF
.,TRBV19,many,TRBJ1-2,TGTGCCAGTAGGGGGGAACAGCGTGGCTACACCTTC,CASRGEQRGYTF
TRBD2,TRBV18,few,TRBJ2-7,TGTGCCAGCTCACCTCCGGGACTAGCTTACAACGAGCAGTACTTC,CASSPPGLAYNEQYF
.,TRBV24-1,many,TRBJ1-5,TGTGCCACCAGTGATCCCGACGGTAATCAGCCCCAGCATTTT,CATSDPDGNQPQHF
.,TRBV2,many,TRBJ1-5,TGTGCCAGCAGTGAACGACAGACCAATCAGCCCCAGCATTTT,CASSERQTNQPQHF
TRBD1,TRBV29-1,many,TRBJ2-1,TGCAGCGTTGGACAGGGAACCTACAATGAGCAGTTCTTC,CSVGQGTYNEQFF
.,TRBV2,many,TRBJ2-3,TGTGCGGCACGGGGCGGGGCCCTCACAGATACGCAGTATTTT,CAARGGALTDTQYF
.,TRBV3-1,many,TRBJ2-5,TGTGCCAGCCGCCCGGGCAGGGCTGAGACCCAGTACTTC,CASRPGRAETQYF
TRBD1,TRBV28,.,TRBJ2-5,TGTGCCAGCAGTTTAGGGGGACAGGGGCAAGAGACCCAGTACTTC,CASSLGGQGQETQYF
.,TRBV18,.,TRBJ1-5,TGTGCCAGCTCACCAACCCAGGGTGAGGCTCAGCCCCAGCATTTT,CASSPTQGEAQPQHF
TRBD1,TRBV11-2,few,TRBJ2-1,TGTGCCAGCAGCTTAGGTACACAGGGGAATGAGCAGTTCTTC,CASSLGTQGNEQFF
.,TRBV7-9,many,TRBJ2-3,TGTGCCAGCAGGCGGACCAGGGGTGGCACAGATACGCAGTATTTT,CASRRTRGGTDTQYF
.,TRBV5-5,.,TRBJ2-5,TGTGCCAGCAGTTCCGGGCTCCGAGAGACCCAGTACTTC,CASSSGLRETQYF
.,TRBV12-3/TRBV12-4,.,TRBJ2-2,TGTGCCAGCAGTTTATCCAGGTCGAACACCGGGGAGCTGTTTTTT,CASSLSRSNTGELFF
TRBD1,TRBV7-2,many,TRBJ1-1,TGTGCCAGCAGCCCCTCGCTAAGGACAGGGGGAGCTTGGAGGGAGACTGAAGCTTTCTTT,CASSPSLRTGGAWRETEAFF
.,TRBV6-1,few,TRBJ2-2,TGTGCCAGCCAGACCCATCCGAACACCGGGGAGCTGTTTTTT,CASQTHPNTGELFF
.,TRBV7-2,.,TRBJ2-3,TGTGCCAGCAGCTTAGCGGGGGAAAATACGCAGTATTTT,CASSLAGENTQYF
TRBD1,TRBV6-2/TRBV6-3,.,TRBJ1-1,TGTGCCAGCAGCCAAGGGGGCGCTTACACTGAAGCTTTCTTT,CASSQGGAYTEAFF
.,TRBV21-1,.,TRBJ2-1,TGTGCCAGCAGCAAAGTTGGAGGGACTAGCGGGATCAAGCAGTTCTTC,CASSKVGGTSGIKQFF
.,TRBV5-5,.,TRBJ1-2,TGTGCCAGCAGCTTGCTATTCAACTATGGCTACACCTTC,CASSLLFNYGYTF
.,TRBV9,many,TRBJ1-6,TGTGCCAGCAGCCCCCGGACAGTTAATTCACCCCTCCACTTT,CASSPRTVNSPLHF
TRBD1,TRBV29-1,.,TRBJ1-1,TGCAGCGTTCGGACAGGGGGCGGGATGAACACTGAAGCTTTCTTT,CSVRTGGGMNTEAFF
TRBD1,TRBV20-1,few,TRBJ1-2,TGCAGTGCTAGAGCTAGGACAGGGGAAATCTATGGCTACACCTTC,CSARARTGEIYGYTF
.,TRBV19,few,TRBJ2-5,TGTGCCAGTAGTATAGCAGAGACCCAGTACTTC,CASSIAETQYF
TRBD1,TRBV3-1,many,TRBJ2-7,TGTGCCAGCAGCCAAGTCCCCGGGACAGCCTACGAGCAGTACTTC,CASSQVPGTAYEQYF
.,TRBV7-9,few,TRBJ2-5,TGTGCCAGCAGCTTTCGACATAGCGGAGAAGAGACCCAGTACTTC,CASSFRHSGEETQYF
.,TRBV10-2,many,TRBJ2-3,TGCGCCTGGGGACCCGGCCCCGCTCTTAGCACAGATACGCAGTATTTT,CAWGPGPALSTDTQYF
TRBD1,TRBV5-1,few,TRBJ1-1,TGCGCCAGCAGCCTCGGACAGGGTGGGGCGAACACTGAAGCTTTCTTT,CASSLGQGGANTEAFF